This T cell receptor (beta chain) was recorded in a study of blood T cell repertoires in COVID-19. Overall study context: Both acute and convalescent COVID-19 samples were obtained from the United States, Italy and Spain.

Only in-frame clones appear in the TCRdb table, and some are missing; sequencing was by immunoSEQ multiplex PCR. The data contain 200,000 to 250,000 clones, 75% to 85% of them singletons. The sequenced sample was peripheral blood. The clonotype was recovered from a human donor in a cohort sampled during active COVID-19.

The CDR3 region has the DNA TGTGCCAGCTCCCCTTCCGGGGGGGAGATTGAGCAGTTCTTC. The encoded protein is CASSPSGGEIEQFF. V and J are TRBV7-2 and TRBJ2-1; 8 positions match TRBD2. Per germline, CDR1 SGHTA and CDR2 FQGNSA. The CDR3 contains 14 residues. Losses at the gene ends were 8 bases for V and 9 bases for J; bases not matched to a gene: 12.